The rows below give T cell receptor beta chains drawn from one sample of a study of cytomegalovirus exposure and HLA in healthy donors. The repertoire was sequenced with immunoSEQ multiplex PCR; TCRdb's copy has only in-frame clones and lacks some. The sample contains nearly 300,000 clones, roughly 88% of which appear only once. Sequencing used PBMCs. The origin of the receptors is a middle-aged man in good health and CMV-seropositive. CDR3s include the opening cysteine and the closing phenylalanine or tryptophan. A D gene is named only where the DNA matches it firmly. Clone size appears in some rows only: once, few, many, or a class for an expanded clone.

j_call clone_size cdr3_length d_call v_call cdr3_nt cdr3_aa
TRBJ2-5 - 11 - TRBV5-1 TGCGCCAGCAGCTCACAAGAGACCCAGTACTTC CASSSQETQYF
TRBJ1-1 - 15 - TRBV14 TGTGCCAGCAGCCAAATGCGCTCGGGGAACACTGAAGCTTTCTTT CASSQMRSGNTEAFF
TRBJ2-7 once 12 - TRBV28 TGTGCCAGCAGCGTCCTAGGATATGAGCAGTACTTC CASSVLGYEQYF
TRBJ2-7 - 14 TRBD1 TRBV30 TGTGCCTGGAGTGTAGGGACAGCACTCTACGAGCAGTACTTC CAWSVGTALYEQYF
TRBJ2-1 once 17 TRBD2 TRBV18 TGTGCCAGCTCACTAGGGACTAGCGGGAGCTCCTACAATGAGCAGTTCTTC CASSLGTSGSSYNEQFF
TRBJ2-2 - 16 - TRBV7-6 TGTGCCAGCAGCTTAGTTGGGGAGGTGTTTATCGGGGAGCTGTTTTTT CASSLVGEVFIGELFF
TRBJ2-3 few 13 - TRBV14 TGTGCCAGCAGCCACATCCCCAGGAATACGCAGTATTTT CASSHIPRNTQYF
TRBJ2-1 - 15 - TRBV7-3 TGTGCCAGCAGCTTAAACCCCGCGGGCTACAATGAGCAGTTCTTC CASSLNPAGYNEQFF
TRBJ2-3 - 14 TRBD2 TRBV5-1 TGCGCCAGCCGAACTAGCGTTAGCACAGATACGCAGTATTTT CASRTSVSTDTQYF
TRBJ2-7 - 14 - TRBV5-5 TGTGCCAGCAGCTTGTCGAGTTCAAGGAGAGAGCAGTACTTC CASSLSSSRREQYF
TRBJ2-5 - 15 TRBD1 TRBV10-3 TGTGCCATCAGTGAGTCGACAGGGATGGGGGAGACCCAGTACTTC CAISESTGMGETQYF
TRBJ1-1 - 13 - TRBV6-1 TGTGCCAGCAGAGGACTCGGCAGCGCTGAAGCTTTCTTT CASRGLGSAEAFF
TRBJ2-7 - 13 TRBD2 TRBV5-6 TGTGCCAGCAGCTTAGTAGCGGGAGTCGAGCAGTACTTC CASSLVAGVEQYF
TRBJ1-5 once 15 - TRBV27 TGTGCCAGCAGTTTATGGGCAGGGGGCAATCAGCCCCAGCATTTT CASSLWAGGNQPQHF
TRBJ2-5 - 13 - TRBV7-9 TGTGCCAGCAGACCTCGTGGGGAGGAGACCCAGTACTTC CASRPRGEETQYF
TRBJ2-3 - 15 TRBD2 TRBV18 TGTGCCAGCTCACCCTCGACTAGCGGGGGGGATACGCAGTATTTT CASSPSTSGGDTQYF
TRBJ2-3 once 17 TRBD1 TRBV27 TGTGCCAGCAGTTTCGGGACAGGGGATTATAGCACAGATACGCAGTATTTT CASSFGTGDYSTDTQYF
TRBJ2-7 - 16 TRBD2 TRBV27 TGTGCCAGCAGTTTATTATCCGGAGCGGGAGTCTACGAGCAGTACTTC CASSLLSGAGVYEQYF
TRBJ2-1 - 15 TRBD2 TRBV7-9 TGTGCCAGCAGCTGGGGGGGGTTTAGCGAGGATGAGCAGTTCTTC CASSWGGFSEDEQFF
TRBJ2-1 - 16 - TRBV4-1 TGCGCCAGCAGCCAAGATCCAAGCGCCTCCTACAATGAGCAGTTCTTC CASSQDPSASYNEQFF
TRBJ1-2 - 16 - TRBV7-2 TGTGCCAGCAGCTTAGGTAGTTGGGAGGGAAAGAATGGCTACACCTTC CASSLGSWEGKNGYTF
TRBJ2-7 - 18 TRBD2 TRBV5-1 TGCGCCAGCGCCTCATATGGACTAGCGGGAGGGTTGGGGTACGAGCAGTACTTC CASASYGLAGGLGYEQYF
TRBJ2-1 - 12 - TRBV2 TGTGCCAGCAGCAAGGACAGGCGGGGGCAGTTCTTC CASSKDRRGQFF
TRBJ2-5 - 11 - TRBV28 TGTGCCAGCAGTTTTGAGAGGTCCCAGTACTTC CASSFERSQYF
TRBJ2-2 - 14 TRBD1 TRBV10-3 TGTGCCACCGAGGACAGGGGGGACACCGGGGAGCTGTTTTTT CATEDRGDTGELFF
TRBJ2-7 - 14 - TRBV19 TGTGCCAGTAGTGTTAGCGGAAGCTCCTACGAGCAGTACTTC CASSVSGSSYEQYF
TRBJ2-4 - 17 - TRBV6-4 TGTGCCAGCACCCCCGGAAGCGGTGGGCTTTCCAAAAACATTCAGTACTTC CASTPGSGGLSKNIQYF
TRBJ2-1 - 15 TRBD2 TRBV28 TGTGCCAGCAGAGCGGGCGGGGGGAGATACAATGAGCAGTTCTTC CASRAGGGRYNEQFF
TRBJ2-7 - 13 - TRBV27 TGTGCCAGTGGGGCCAGGGGATCCTACGAGCAGTACTTC CASGARGSYEQYF
TRBJ2-7 - 16 TRBD1 TRBV5-1 TGCGCCAGCAGTCCCGGACAGGGGGCTCTCTCTTACGAGCAGTACTTC CASSPGQGALSYEQYF
TRBJ1-1 - 15 TRBD1 TRBV6-5 TGTGCCAGCAGTCCCGACAGGGGAATGAACACTGAAGCTTTCTTT CASSPDRGMNTEAFF